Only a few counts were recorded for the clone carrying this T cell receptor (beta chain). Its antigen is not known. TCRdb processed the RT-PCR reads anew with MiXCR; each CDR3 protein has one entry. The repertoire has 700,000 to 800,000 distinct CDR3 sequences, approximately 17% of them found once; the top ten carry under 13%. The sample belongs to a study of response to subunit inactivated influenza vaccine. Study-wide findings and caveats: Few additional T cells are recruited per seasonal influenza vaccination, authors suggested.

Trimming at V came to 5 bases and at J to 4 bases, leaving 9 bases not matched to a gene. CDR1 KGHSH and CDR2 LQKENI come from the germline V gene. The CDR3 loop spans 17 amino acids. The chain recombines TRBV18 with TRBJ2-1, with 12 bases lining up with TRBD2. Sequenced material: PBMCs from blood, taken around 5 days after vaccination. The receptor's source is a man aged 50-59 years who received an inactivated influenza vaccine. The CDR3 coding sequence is TGTGCCAGCTCATCCCGACTAGCGGGAGATCTATACAATGAGCAGTTCTTC. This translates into CASSSRLAGDLYNEQFF. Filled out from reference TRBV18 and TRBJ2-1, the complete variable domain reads NAGVMQNPRHLVRRRGQEARLRCSPMKGHSHVYWYRQLPEEGLKFMVYLQKENIIDESGMPKERFSAEFPKEGPSILRIQQVVRGDSAAYFCASSSRLAGDLYNEQFFGPGTRLTVL.